This is a list of T cell receptor beta chains from one sample in a study of T cells in Graves' hyperthyroidism and ophthalmopathy. TCRdb fed the multiplex PCR reads into MiXCR, producing one record per CDR3 protein. The sample consists of about 160,000 distinct CDR3 sequences, just under 9.5% of them appearing once. The material sequenced was blood. Receptors originate from a woman between 18 and 29 years old with Graves' hyperthyroidism that later progressed to Graves' ophthalmopathy. Each CDR3 is given with its conserved first and last residue. A D gene is named only where the DNA matches it firmly. Some rows mark clone size as missing; the rest say once, few, many or name a class of expanded clone.

v_gene,j_gene,d_gene,abundance,CDR3nt,CDR3aa
TRBV28,TRBJ2-4,NA,many,TGTGCCAGCAGTTCGATTGACAGACCCCTTAAACAGGGTCAGTACTTC,CASSSIDRPLKQGQYF
TRBV5-4,TRBJ2-4,NA,NA,TGTGCCAGCAGAGCAGCAGGGGGGAGAGACATTCAGTACTTC,CASRAAGGRDIQYF
TRBV20-1,TRBJ1-2,TRBD1,many,TGCAGTGCTAGAGACGGGACAGGGTTGTTTGGCTACACCTTC,CSARDGTGLFGYTF
TRBV12-3/TRBV12-4,TRBJ2-6,NA,few,TGTGCCAGCAGTTTTGACAGGACGGGATCTGGGGCCAACGTCCTGACTTTC,CASSFDRTGSGANVLTF
TRBV18,TRBJ1-5,NA,few,TGTGCCTGCTCACCCAACAGGGTAATGGGCAATCAGCCCCAGCATTTT,CACSPNRVMGNQPQHF
TRBV6-6,TRBJ1-5,NA,many,TGTGCCAGCAGTTACCCCGGCGGGGGCAATCAGCCCCAGCATTTT,CASSYPGGGNQPQHF
TRBV6-5,TRBJ2-1,NA,few,TGTGCCAGCAGTTACCGAGGTGGGGGCTGCAATGAGCAGTTCTTC,CASSYRGGGCNEQFF
TRBV3-1,TRBJ2-3,NA,many,TGTGCCAGCAGCCAAGCCCCGGGTTGGACAGATACGCAGTATTTT,CASSQAPGWTDTQYF
TRBV27,TRBJ1-5,TRBD1,many,TGTGCCAGCAGTCCTATAGGACAGGATGATCAGCCCCAGCATTTT,CASSPIGQDDQPQHF
TRBV7-3,TRBJ2-1,NA,many,TGTGCCAGCAGCTTAATCGCGTCTGCCTACAATGAGCAGTTCTTC,CASSLIASAYNEQFF
TRBV28,TRBJ2-7,NA,many,TGTGCCAGCAGTGAGGGTTTCTACGAGCAGTACTTC,CASSEGFYEQYF
TRBV6-1,TRBJ2-3,NA,many,TGTGCCAGCAGTGAGAAGAGCACAGATACGCAGTATTTT,CASSEKSTDTQYF
TRBV28,TRBJ1-3,TRBD1,many,TGTGCCAGCAGTTCGTTCTCAGGGACAGCTGGAAACACCATATATTTT,CASSSFSGTAGNTIYF
TRBV5-4,TRBJ2-3,TRBD1,NA,TGTGCCAGCAGCTTTCCGACAGGGGAACTCACAGATACGCAGTATTTT,CASSFPTGELTDTQYF
TRBV20-1,TRBJ2-7,NA,many,TGCAGTGCTAGAGACGCGGACTACGAGCAGTACTTC,CSARDADYEQYF
TRBV6-1,TRBJ2-2,NA,many,TGTGCCGGTACTCGGAAGGGTACCGGGGAGCTGTTTTTT,CAGTRKGTGELFF
TRBV2,TRBJ2-7,TRBD1,many,TGTGCCAGCAGTGTTGGGGGACAGGGAGCCTACGAGCAGTACTTC,CASSVGGQGAYEQYF
TRBV29-1,TRBJ1-2,NA,NA,TGCAGCGTTGAAGAGCCTGACAGCTTCTATAACTATGGCTACACCTTC,CSVEEPDSFYNYGYTF
TRBV19,TRBJ2-1,NA,few,TGTGCCGGGGGTTCCTACAATGAGCAGTTCTTC,CAGGSYNEQFF
TRBV13,TRBJ2-2,NA,many,TGTGCCAGCAGCTCATCGGATGTGACTTCCCGGTCGACCGGGGAGCTGTTTTTT,CASSSSDVTSRSTGELFF
TRBV6-1,TRBJ2-5,NA,many,TGTGCCAGCAGCACGGCCCGGTGGGAGACCCAGTACTTC,CASSTARWETQYF
TRBV12-3/TRBV12-4,TRBJ2-3,NA,NA,TGTGCCAGCAGTTTTTTCGGGGCGTCTGGCACAGATACGCAGTATTTT,CASSFFGASGTDTQYF
TRBV11-2,TRBJ1-6,NA,many,TGTGCCAGCAGCTCTAATTCACCCCTCCACTTT,CASSSNSPLHF
TRBV4-1,TRBJ2-7,NA,few,TGCGCCAGCAGCCAAGTAGCGGACAGCTTCGACGAGCAGTACTTC,CASSQVADSFDEQYF
TRBV5-6,TRBJ2-5,TRBD2,many,TGTGCCAGCCGACTAGCGGAAGAGACCCAGTACTTC,CASRLAEETQYF
TRBV7-9,TRBJ2-7,NA,many,TGTGCCAGCAGCTTAGTCGGGCGGCTAGCCTACGAGCAGTACTTC,CASSLVGRLAYEQYF
TRBV4-1,TRBJ2-5,TRBD2,many,TGCGCCAGCAGCCAAGGGGTACTACTAGCGTTGGGGGAGACCCAGTACTTC,CASSQGVLLALGETQYF
TRBV19,TRBJ1-5,NA,many,TGTGCCAGTAGCGTGCAGATTAATCAGCCCCAGCATTTT,CASSVQINQPQHF
TRBV6-5,TRBJ1-2,NA,many,TGTGCCAGCAGTTACAGGGCAGGCGATGGCTACACCTTC,CASSYRAGDGYTF
TRBV30,TRBJ1-1,TRBD1,many,TGTGCCTGGTGTCCCGGGACAGGGTTAGAAGCTTTCTTT,CAWCPGTGLEAFF
TRBV7-8,TRBJ2-5,NA,many,TGTGCCAGCAGCTTAGGAACAGGGAGATCGGGGGAGACCCAGTACTTC,CASSLGTGRSGETQYF
TRBV3-1,TRBJ2-6,NA,NA,TGTGCCAGCAGCCAGAAGTCAACTGGGGGCGGGGGAAACTCTGGGGCCAACGTCCTGACTTTC,CASSQKSTGGGGNSGANVLTF
TRBV6-2/TRBV6-3,TRBJ2-3,TRBD2,NA,TGTGCCAGCCGACTAGCGGGGGGGCCGAGCACAGATACGCAGTATTTT,CASRLAGGPSTDTQYF
TRBV6-1,TRBJ1-5,NA,many,TGTGCCACCCCTCCTGGGGCGGAAAAGTATAGCAATCAGCCCCAGCATTTT,CATPPGAEKYSNQPQHF
TRBV24-1,TRBJ1-5,NA,few,TGTGCCACCAGTGGGCAGGATCAGCCCCAGCATTTT,CATSGQDQPQHF
TRBV30,TRBJ1-5,TRBD1,NA,TGTGCCTGGAGCATCGGACAGGGTAATCAGCCCCAGCATTTT,CAWSIGQGNQPQHF
TRBV12-3/TRBV12-4,TRBJ2-5,NA,many,TGTGCCAGCAGGCCCCCAAGAGGTGAAGAGACCCAGTACTTC,CASRPPRGEETQYF
TRBV28,TRBJ2-7,TRBD2,many,TGTGCCAGCAGCCTCCCACTAGCGGGCGTGGACGAGCAGTACTTC,CASSLPLAGVDEQYF
TRBV7-3,TRBJ2-2,TRBD2,many,TGTGCCAGCAGCTCAAGGACTAGCGGGGCCGGGGAGCTGTTTTTT,CASSSRTSGAGELFF
TRBV30,TRBJ1-1,TRBD1,many,TGTGCCTGGAGTGTACTAATCCCCTCCATCCGGGACAGGGGGTCTCTTATGAACACTGAAGCTTTCTTT,CAWSVLIPSIRDRGSLMNTEAFF
TRBV20-1,TRBJ2-1,NA,NA,TGCAGTGCAGACGCGGGACAGATAAACAATGAGCAGTTCTTC,CSADAGQINNEQFF
TRBV10-1,TRBJ2-2,TRBD1,NA,TGCGCCAGCAGTTCGGACAGGGAAAACACCGGGGAGCTGTTTTTT,CASSSDRENTGELFF
TRBV5-5,TRBJ1-6,NA,NA,TGTGCCAGCAGCTTGGAGGTTGGGGGCTTTGGCTCACCCCTCCACTTT,CASSLEVGGFGSPLHF
TRBV7-9,TRBJ2-2,TRBD2,NA,TGTGCCAGCAGCTTAGCCCCTCTTACTAGCGGGAGCACCGGGGAGCTGTTTTTT,CASSLAPLTSGSTGELFF
TRBV7-6,TRBJ2-1,TRBD1,NA,TGTGCCAGCAGCCTTTACAAAACAGATCGGGACAGTGGGAATGAGCAGTTCTTC,CASSLYKTDRDSGNEQFF
TRBV20-1,TRBJ2-1,NA,many,TGCAGTGCACCGTTTCAGCGGCCTCTCTACAATGAGCAGTTCTTC,CSAPFQRPLYNEQFF
TRBV12-3/TRBV12-4,TRBJ1-1,TRBD1,many,TGTGCCAGCAGTTTGGGGACAGTAACTGAAGCTTTCTTT,CASSLGTVTEAFF
TRBV7-9,TRBJ2-1,NA,NA,TGTGCCAGCAGCATCTACGAGCGCTCCTACAATGAGCAGTTCTTC,CASSIYERSYNEQFF
TRBV10-3,TRBJ2-3,NA,many,TGTGCCATCTCCCCGGAGGAAGATACGCAGTATTTT,CAISPEEDTQYF
TRBV12-3/TRBV12-4,TRBJ1-5,NA,many,TGTGCCAGCAGTTTAAGTGGCGGGGGTCAGCCCCAGCATTTT,CASSLSGGGQPQHF
TRBV2,TRBJ2-1,NA,many,TGTGCCAGCAGCAACTCTAGGTTATATGAGCAGTTCTTC,CASSNSRLYEQFF